The 20 T cell receptor beta chains listed next were all sequenced from one sample in a study of T cell repertoires and HLA-DP antigens. Produced via immunoSEQ multiplex PCR; TCRdb's table is partial and in-frame only. The table has approximately 73,000 clones, just under 80% seen once. These receptors' antigens are unknown. Sequencing input: CD4+ T cells from PBMCs. Receptors originate from a man aged 60 to 69 in good health and CMV-seronegative.

This clone was picked up a small number of times. The chain is built from TRBV7-6 and TRBJ2-3, with D maybe TRBD2 (5 bases). Germline lookup yields CDR1 SGHVS and CDR2 FNYEAQ. V was pared by 4 bases and J by 3 bases, with 17 bases between. The CDR3 contains 16 residues. The DNA for the CDR3 is TGTGCCAGCAGCTCCCTACAGCGCGGAGGAACAGATACGCAGTATTTT. It yields the protein CASSSLQRGGTDTQYF.

CDR3 sequence reads: CASSPRGAEAEKLFF. CDR3 coding DNA: TGTGCCAGCAGCCCTCGGGGGGCCGAGGCTGAAAAACTGTTTTTT. The chain links TRBV4-2 to TRBJ1-4; TRBD1 is a possible D gene (6 bases). The CDR3 covers 15 residues. Germline CDR1 LGHNA, CDR2 YNFKEQ. Trimming removed 4 bases from V and 7 bases from J, with 16 bases in between.

Here the CDR3 reads CASSVRGLLDTQYF. The CDR3 coding sequence is TGTGCCAGCAGCGTTAGGGGCCTTCTCGATACGCAGTATTTT. The V call is TRBV9, the J call TRBJ2-3; possibly TRBD1 for D (5 bases). Germline CDR1 reads SGDLS; CDR2 reads YYNGEE. The V and J ends lost 2 bases and 6 bases respectively, with 13 bases between them. CDR3 length equals 14 residues.

The chain carries TRBV27 and TRBJ2-1; TRBD1 matches 11 bases. The length of the CDR3 is 13 residues. Trimming at V came to 4 bases and at J to 9 bases, leaving 2 bases not matched to a gene. The V gene's germline CDR1 is MNHEY and CDR2 SMNVEV (reference sequence). This CDR3 reads CASSWDRGGEQFF. The CDR3 nucleotides read TGTGCCAGCAGTTGGGACAGGGGGGGTGAGCAGTTCTTC.

This chain uses TRBV7-9 with TRBJ1-6; D is perhaps TRBD1 (5 bases). Germline loops: CDR1 SEHNR, CDR2 FQNEAQ (reference sequence). Trimming shortened V by 4 bases and J by 15 bases, and 16 bases separated the two germline ends. The CDR3 totals 13 residues. Here the CDR3 DNA reads TGTGCCAGCAGCTGGATCCCGACGGGGGTCCTCCACTTT. Translating it yields CASSWIPTGVLHF.

The chain joins TRBV9 to TRBJ1-2; D gene unclear. In germline, CDR1 is SGDLS, CDR2 YYNGEE. Trimming removed 3 bases from V and 4 bases from J, with 19 bases in between. The CDR3 is 16 amino acids. CDR3 region: CASSATPRRLTYGYTF. The CDR3 DNA sequence: TGTGCCAGCAGCGCTACCCCAAGGAGGCTTACCTATGGCTACACCTTC. The full variable domain, in which reference TRBV9 and TRBJ1-2 provide the parts outside the CDR3, is DSGVTQTPKHLITATGQRVTLRCSPRSGDLSVYWYQQSLDQGLQFLIQYYNGEERAKGNILERFSAQQFPDLHSELNLSSLELGDSALYFCASSATPRRLTYGYTFGSGTRLTVV.

The V gene is TRBV28, the J gene TRBJ1-2; D uncertain. Germline CDR1 MDHEN, CDR2 SYDVKM. The V gene lost 3 bases and the J gene lost 4 bases, with 12 bases spanning the gap. The CDR3 totals 14 residues. CDR3 residues: CASSFPEVIYGYTF. CDR3 in DNA: TGTGCCAGCAGTTTCCCGGAGGTCATCTATGGCTACACCTTC.

This clone was seen a single time. J is TRBJ2-1 and V is TRBV10-1; D gene ambiguous. Trimming took 0 bases from V and 4 from J, leaving 7 bases between them. Germline CDR1 is WNHNN and CDR2 is SYGVQD (reference sequence). This CDR3 is built from 14 residues. The CDR3 DNA is TGCGCCAGCAGTGAGTCCGGACCTTACAATGAGCAGTTCTTC. Protein: CASSESGPYNEQFF.

For the CDR3, the DNA is TGTGCCAGCAGCCCGACAGGGTTGGCAGATACGCAGTATTTT. Translated: CASSPTGLADTQYF. The rearrangement links TRBV7-7 to TRBJ2-3; 7 positions agree with TRBD1. The CDR3 consists of 14 residues. V shed 5 bases and J 4 bases; nucleotides not matched to a gene: 6. Per the germline V gene, CDR1 is SSHAT and CDR2 is FNYEAQ (reference sequence).

The V and J genes are TRBV19 and TRBJ1-5; TRBD1 aligns across 7 bases. The CDR3 has 15 amino acids. V shed 5 bases, J shed 2 bases, and the junction held 6 bases outside the gene matches. Germline V gives CDR1 LNHDA, CDR2 SQIVND (reference sequence). This chain's CDR3 is CASSLGQTRNQPQHF. In DNA form, the CDR3 reads TGTGCCAGTAGTTTGGGACAGACTCGCAATCAGCCCCAGCATTTT.

The rearrangement joins TRBV6-5 to TRBJ1-6; D is unclear. Trimming removed 11 bases at V and 0 bases at J, with 14 bases between. Germline V gene sequence: CDR1 MNHEY, CDR2 SVGAGI. This CDR3 is 15 amino acids long. Here the CDR3 DNA reads TGTGCCCCGCGCTGCTGGAGCTCCTATAATTCACCCCTCCACTTT. Translating gives CAPRCWSSYNSPLHF.

This clone was counted once. The genes are TRBV7-9 and TRBJ2-1, with 8 bases fitting TRBD1. Unmatched junction bases numbered 16, after V lost 10 bases and J lost 8 bases. The germline gives CDR1 SEHNR, CDR2 FQNEAQ (reference sequence). The CDR3 totals 15 residues. In nucleotides, the CDR3 is TGTGCCACCAGAGGGATCGGGACAGGCAATTATGAGCAGTTCTTC. Protein: CATRGIGTGNYEQFF. Full variable domain (missing parts from reference TRBV7-9 and TRBJ2-1): DTGVSQNPRHKITKRGQNVTFRCDPISEHNRLYWYRQTLGQGPEFLTYFQNEAQLEKSRLLSDRFSAERPKGSFSTLEIQRTEQGDSAMYLCATRGIGTGNYEQFFGPGTRLTVL.

This clone was counted between two and nine times. CDR3 nucleotides: TGTGCCAGCAGCCCGGGGACAGGGCTCTACGAGCAGTACTTC. This translates into CASSPGTGLYEQYF. This chain connects TRBV7-2 to TRBJ2-7; 9 nucleotides match TRBD1. V was clipped by 5 bases and J by 3 bases; unmatched bases: 5. The length of the CDR3 is 14 residues. Germline CDR1 reads SGHTA; CDR2 reads FQGNSA.

The CDR3 sequence is CASRSGQASNEQFF. In DNA, the CDR3 is TGTGCCAGCAGATCGGGACAGGCTTCGAATGAGCAGTTCTTC. The chain uses TRBV9 and TRBJ2-1; the match to TRBD1 covers 8 bases. The CDR3 has 14 amino acids. V was pared by 5 bases and J by 7 bases, with 8 bases of the junction left unmatched. The germline CDR1 and CDR2 sequences are SGDLS and YYNGEE.

This clone was seen just once. The rearrangement joins TRBV21-1 to TRBJ1-2. TRBV21-1 is a listed pseudogene. There are 15 residues in the CDR3. CDR3 amino acids: CATNRDGDPNYGYTF. The CDR3 region has the DNA TGTGCCACAAACCGGGACGGAGATCCTAACTATGGCTACACCTTC.

The V call is TRBV11-2, the J call TRBJ1-1, with a possible D match to TRBD1 (6 bases). Germline CDR1 SGHAT, CDR2 FQNNGV. The CDR3 length is 15 residues. Trimming stripped 3 bases from V and 3 bases from J, with 14 bases between. CDR3 residues: CASSLAGARDTEAFF. CDR3 nucleotides: TGTGCCAGCAGCTTGGCAGGGGCTCGGGACACTGAAGCTTTCTTT.

The chain employs TRBV5-8 and TRBJ2-7; 7 nucleotides agree with TRBD1. The germline V gene encodes CDR1 SGHTS and CDR2 YDEGEE. The V and J ends lost 0 bases and 2 bases, in that order; junction bases with no gene match: 5. The CDR3 has 15 amino acids. The CDR3 region is CASSLGGTATYEQYV. DNA for the CDR3: TGTGCCAGCAGCTTGGGAGGGACAGCGACCTACGAGCAGTACGTC.

CDR3 region: CASSLQRGLEETQYF. The CDR3 coding sequence is TGCGCCAGCAGCTTGCAGCGGGGGCTTGAAGAGACCCAGTACTTC. The chain recombines TRBV5-1 with TRBJ2-5; the match to TRBD2 covers 8 bases. The V gene end was trimmed by 1 base and the J gene end by 3 bases; junction bases not matched to a gene: 5. This CDR3 has 15 residues. CDR1 SGHRS and CDR2 YFSETQ come from the germline V gene.

The chain's CDR3 is CASSLGRGGTQYF. CDR3 nucleotides: TGTGCCAGCAGCTTGGGCCGGGGCGGGACCCAGTACTTC. J is TRBJ2-5 and V is TRBV5-4; D is perhaps TRBD1 or TRBD2 (5 bases each). V was trimmed by 0 bases and J by 7 bases, leaving 10 bases between them. CDR1 and CDR2 from the germline V gene are SGHNT and YYREEE (reference sequence). The CDR3 runs to 13 residues.

The chain couples TRBV5-4 to TRBJ1-1, with no clear D. Germline CDR1 SGHNT, CDR2 YYREEE (reference sequence). V lost 2 bases to trimming and J lost 0 bases, with 8 bases between them. The CDR3 length is 14 residues. Written as DNA, the CDR3 is TGTGCCAGCAGCTTCGGGGAAATGAACACTGAAGCTTTCTTT. Its translation: CASSFGEMNTEAFF.